This T cell receptor beta chain was sequenced for a study of T-cell reconstitution after alpha-beta-depleted transplantation in children. Using unique molecular identifiers, the investigators prepared the TCRbeta library. TCRdb re-derived calls from the PCR reads in MiXCR, one entry per CDR3 protein. Of approximately 500,000 distinct CDR3 sequences listed, approximately 10% are singletons. In germline, CDR1 is SQVTM, CDR2 ANQGSEA. Trimming removed 4 bases from V and 3 bases from J; junction bases left unmatched: 3. The CDR3 consists of 14 residues. The study's findings and limits: At around two months after transplant, the alpha-beta T cells were reportedly derived from several hundred expanded clones that came from non-depleted graft cells. Surviving recipient T cells and intrathymic progenitors accounted for some patients' high TCRbeta diversity at day 60. Counts and diversity of T cells one year after transplant came mostly from newly produced T cells.

This clonotype was counted at least ten times. What it recognizes is unknown. The receptor comes from a child aged 2-15 years with inherited bone marrow failure, due to receive a stem cell transplant. The rearrangement uses TRBV29-1 and TRBJ2-1; 10 nucleotides match TRBD2. The specimen was PBMCs, collected before TCRalphabeta/CD19-depleted stem cell transplant. CDR3 in DNA: TGCAGCGTTGGGACTAGCGGATACTACAATGAGCAGTTCTTC. Translated, it gives CSVGTSGYYNEQFF.